The rows below give T cell receptor beta chains drawn from one sample of a study of PD-L1 blockade in urothelial cancer. Assay: immunoSEQ multiplex PCR; the TCRdb copy retains only in-frame clones and omits some. This table holds approximately 2,500 clones, about 32% found once. Source: tumor tissue, taken before atezolizumab (anti-PD-L1) treatment. All receptors come from a man in his 70s with urothelial cancer. Each CDR3 is given with its conserved first and last residue. D genes are given only for firm matches.

D gene,CDR3 length,V gene,CDR3 protein
NA,15,TRBV7-5,CASSSYRVGSDTQYF
TRBD1,17,TRBV10-2,CASSDQHPGQGLSPLHF
NA,15,TRBV11-3,CASSLDSVSYYGYTF
NA,13,TRBV28,CASSRQELYGYTF
TRBD2,17,TRBV6-8,CASTGTSGGTRIYEQYF
NA,16,TRBV28,CASTPTVGGELYEQYF
NA,14,TRBV2,CASRGQGDSYGYTF
TRBD1,16,TRBV10-2,CVSSTHGQGAKYEQYF
TRBD1,16,TRBV18,CASSRQGYPVTGELFF
NA,15,TRBV11-3,CASSLRGQSNSPLHF
TRBD1,14,TRBV19,CASSSGTGGTEAFF
TRBD2,18,TRBV10-3,CAISSPPKRGGTYAEQFF
NA,16,TRBV10-2,CASSPRTVQVHSPLHF
TRBD2,14,TRBV15,CATSRAGGLREQYF
NA,16,TRBV19,CASSGYRGRSNQPQHF
TRBD1,15,TRBV6-8,CASSQAPGQGRGYTF
NA,14,TRBV15,CATSRVGGVDTQYF
NA,17,TRBV11-3,CASSPPGARARNTEAFF
TRBD2,15,TRBV15,CATSRTSGGADTQYF
NA,15,TRBV28,CASSLIGGRNSPLHF
NA,15,TRBV6-8,CASEYRDTALYEQYF
NA,15,TRBV29-1,CSVELLDKPNTEAFF
TRBD2,16,TRBV14,CASSRSSSGGYNEQFF
TRBD1,15,TRBV6-8,CASSSLRQGFPEAFF
NA,14,TRBV19,CASSNGRVRNEQFF
NA,13,TRBV25-1,CASSDSPGETQYF
NA,14,TRBV7-5,CASTSTATNEKLFF
TRBD1,15,TRBV9,CASSVDGRTGASAFF
TRBD2,14,TRBV6-8,CASSLTGGRETQYF
NA,12,TRBV6-8,CASSSFNEKLFF
TRBD1,16,TRBV28,CASSGGQASSYNEQFF
NA,13,TRBV12-5,CASMRGGNQPQHF
NA,15,TRBV19,CASTPWGWGNTEAFF
NA,15,TRBV29-1,CSVDSGTSSRHEQYF
NA,14,TRBV6-8,CASSYSSQGNTIYF
NA,15,TRBV11-3,CASSLGQAFADTQYF
TRBD1,15,TRBV6-1,CASSEAGGVAGELFF
TRBD1,18,TRBV18,CASSPPGQPIGANYGYTF
NA,14,TRBV19,CASSARAATSGYTF
NA,14,TRBV6-8,CVTRKRRVDSPLHF
NA,16,TRBV6-7,CASSYSRVGDGYEQFF
NA,13,TRBV10-3,CASRDGASDTQYF